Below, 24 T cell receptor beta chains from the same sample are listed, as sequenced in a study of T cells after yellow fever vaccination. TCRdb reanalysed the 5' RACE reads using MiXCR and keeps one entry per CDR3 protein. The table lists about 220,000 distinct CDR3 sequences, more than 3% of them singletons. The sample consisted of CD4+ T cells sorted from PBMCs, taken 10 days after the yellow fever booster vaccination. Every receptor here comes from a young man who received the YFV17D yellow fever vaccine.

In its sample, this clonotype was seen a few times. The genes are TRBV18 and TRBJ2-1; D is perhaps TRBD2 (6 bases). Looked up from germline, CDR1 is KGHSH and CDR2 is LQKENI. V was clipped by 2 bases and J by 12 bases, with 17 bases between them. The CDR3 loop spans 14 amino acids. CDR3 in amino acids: CASSPSGTYFPQFF. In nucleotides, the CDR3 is TGTGCCAGCTCACCATCCGGGACTTACTTCCCGCAGTTCTTC. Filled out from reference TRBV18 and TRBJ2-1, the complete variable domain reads NAGVMQNPRHLVRRRGQEARLRCSPMKGHSHVYWYRQLPEEGLKFMVYLQKENIIDESGMPKERFSAEFPKEGPSILRIQQVVRGDSAAYFCASSPSGTYFPQFFGPGTRLTVL.

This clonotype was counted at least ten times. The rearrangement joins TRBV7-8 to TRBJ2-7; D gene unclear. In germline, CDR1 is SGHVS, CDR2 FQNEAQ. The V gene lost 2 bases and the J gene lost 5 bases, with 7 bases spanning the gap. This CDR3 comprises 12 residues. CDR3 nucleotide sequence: TGTGCCAGCAGCTTATCTTTCAACGAGCAGTACTTC. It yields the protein CASSLSFNEQYF. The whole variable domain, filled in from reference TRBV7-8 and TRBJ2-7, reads GAGVSQSPRYKVAKRGQDVALRCDPISGHVSLFWYQQALGQGPEFLTYFQNEAQLDKSGLPSDRFFAERPEGSVSTLKIQRTQQEDSAVYLCASSLSFNEQYFGPGTRLTVT.

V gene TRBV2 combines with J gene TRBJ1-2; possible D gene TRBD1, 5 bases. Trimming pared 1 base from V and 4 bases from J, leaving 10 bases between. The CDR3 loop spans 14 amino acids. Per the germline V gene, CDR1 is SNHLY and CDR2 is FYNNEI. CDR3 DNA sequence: TGTGCCAGCAGTGAAGAAATCGGGGCCTATGGCTACACCTTC. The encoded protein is CASSEEIGAYGYTF. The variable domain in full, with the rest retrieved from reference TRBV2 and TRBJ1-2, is EPEVTQTPSHQVTQMGQEVILRCVPISNHLYFYWYRQILGQKVEFLVSFYNNEISEKSEIFDDQFSVERPDGSNFTLKIRSTKLEDSAMYFCASSEEIGAYGYTFGSGTRLTVV.

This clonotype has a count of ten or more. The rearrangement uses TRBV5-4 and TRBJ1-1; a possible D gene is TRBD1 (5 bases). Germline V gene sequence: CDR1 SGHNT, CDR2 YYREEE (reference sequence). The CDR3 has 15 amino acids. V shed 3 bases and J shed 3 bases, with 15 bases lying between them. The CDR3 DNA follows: TGTGCCAGCAGCTCCAGGGTTCGATTGGACACTGAAGCTTTCTTT. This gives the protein CASSSRVRLDTEAFF.

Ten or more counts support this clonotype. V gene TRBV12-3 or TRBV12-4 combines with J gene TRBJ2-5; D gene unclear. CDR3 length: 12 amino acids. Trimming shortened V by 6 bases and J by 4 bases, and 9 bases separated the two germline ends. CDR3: CASSSPGETQYF. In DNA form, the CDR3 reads TGTGCCAGCAGCTCCCCCGGAGAGACCCAGTACTTC.

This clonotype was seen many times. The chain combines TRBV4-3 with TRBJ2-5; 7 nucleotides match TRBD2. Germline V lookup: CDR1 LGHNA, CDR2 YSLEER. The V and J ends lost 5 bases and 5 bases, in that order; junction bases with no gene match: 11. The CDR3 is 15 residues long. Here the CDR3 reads CASSYGTMGVETQYF. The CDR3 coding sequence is TGCGCCAGCAGCTACGGGACTATGGGGGTGGAGACCCAGTACTTC.

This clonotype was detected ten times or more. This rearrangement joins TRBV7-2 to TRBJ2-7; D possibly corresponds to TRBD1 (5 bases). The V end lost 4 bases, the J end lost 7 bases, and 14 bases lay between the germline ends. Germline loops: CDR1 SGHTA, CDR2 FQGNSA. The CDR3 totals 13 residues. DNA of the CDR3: TGTGCCAGCAGCTCGACACCCCAGGGTGAGCAGTACGTC. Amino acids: CASSSTPQGEQYV.

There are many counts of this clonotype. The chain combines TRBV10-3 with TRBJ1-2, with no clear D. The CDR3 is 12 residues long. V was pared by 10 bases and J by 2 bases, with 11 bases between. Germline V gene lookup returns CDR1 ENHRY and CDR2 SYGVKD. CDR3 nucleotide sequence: TGTGCCACCTCGGCTCTCAACTATGGCTACACCTTC. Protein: CATSALNYGYTF.

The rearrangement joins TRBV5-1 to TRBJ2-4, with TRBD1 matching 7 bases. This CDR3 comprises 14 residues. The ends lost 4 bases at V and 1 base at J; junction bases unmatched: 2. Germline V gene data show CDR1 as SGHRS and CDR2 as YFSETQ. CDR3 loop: CASSQQGAKNIQYF. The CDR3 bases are TGCGCCAGCAGCCAACAGGGGGCCAAAAACATTCAGTACTTC.

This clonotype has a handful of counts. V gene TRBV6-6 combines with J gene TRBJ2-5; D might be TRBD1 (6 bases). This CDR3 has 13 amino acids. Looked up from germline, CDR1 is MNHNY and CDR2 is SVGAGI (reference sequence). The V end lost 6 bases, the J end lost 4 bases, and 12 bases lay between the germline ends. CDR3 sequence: CASRIQGTETQYF. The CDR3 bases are TGTGCCAGCAGGATTCAGGGGACAGAGACCCAGTACTTC.

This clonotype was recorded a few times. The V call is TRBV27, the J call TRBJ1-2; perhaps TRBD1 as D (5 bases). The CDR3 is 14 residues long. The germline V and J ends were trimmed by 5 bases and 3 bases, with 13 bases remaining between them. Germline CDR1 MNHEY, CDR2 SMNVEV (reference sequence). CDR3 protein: CASSRTGWDYGYTF. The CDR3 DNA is TGTGCCAGCAGTCGCACAGGTTGGGACTATGGCTACACCTTC.

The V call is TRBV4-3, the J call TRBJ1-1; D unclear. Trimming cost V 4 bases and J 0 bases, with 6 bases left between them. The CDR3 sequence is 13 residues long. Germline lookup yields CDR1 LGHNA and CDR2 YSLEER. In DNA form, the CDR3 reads TGCGCCAGCAGCCGTGACATGAACACTGAAGCTTTCTTT. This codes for CASSRDMNTEAFF.

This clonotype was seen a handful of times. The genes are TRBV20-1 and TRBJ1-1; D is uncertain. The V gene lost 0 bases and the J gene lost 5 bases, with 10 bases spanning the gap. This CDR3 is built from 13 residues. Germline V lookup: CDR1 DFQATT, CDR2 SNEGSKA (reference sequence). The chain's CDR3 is CSAREGLLTEAFF. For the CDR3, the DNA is TGCAGTGCTAGAGAGGGCCTGTTAACTGAAGCTTTCTTT.

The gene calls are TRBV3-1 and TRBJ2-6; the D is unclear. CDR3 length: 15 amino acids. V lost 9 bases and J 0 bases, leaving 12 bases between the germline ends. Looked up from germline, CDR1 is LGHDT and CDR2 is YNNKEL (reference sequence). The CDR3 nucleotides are TGTGCCAGTGCGACGGTCAACTCTGGGGCCAACGTCCTGACTTTC. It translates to CASATVNSGANVLTF.

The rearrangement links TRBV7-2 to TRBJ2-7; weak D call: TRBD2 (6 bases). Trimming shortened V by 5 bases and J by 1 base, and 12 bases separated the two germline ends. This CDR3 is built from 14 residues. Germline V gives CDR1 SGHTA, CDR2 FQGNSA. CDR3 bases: TGTGCCAGCAGCATTCAGGAGGGGTCCTACGAGCAGTACTTC. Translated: CASSIQEGSYEQYF. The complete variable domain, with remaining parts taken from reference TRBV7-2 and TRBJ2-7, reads GAGVSQSPSNKVTEKGKDVELRCDPISGHTALYWYRQSLGQGLEFLIYFQGNSAPDKSGLPSDRFSAERTGGSVSTLTIQRTQQEDSAVYLCASSIQEGSYEQYFGPGTRLTVT.

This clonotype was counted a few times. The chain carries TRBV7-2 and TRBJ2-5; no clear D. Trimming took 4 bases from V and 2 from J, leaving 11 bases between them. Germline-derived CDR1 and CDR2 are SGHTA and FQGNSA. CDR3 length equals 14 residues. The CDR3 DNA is TGTGCCAGCAGCTCCTATGGGGTTCAAGAGACCCAGTACTTC. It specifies CASSSYGVQETQYF.

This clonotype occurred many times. CDR3 sequence: CASSTLLKNYGYTF. In nucleotides, the CDR3 is TGTGCCAGCAGCACGCTGTTAAAAAACTATGGCTACACCTTC. This sequence joins TRBV5-5 and TRBJ1-2; unclear D gene. The CDR3 has 14 residues. V dropped 4 bases and J dropped 2 bases, with 12 bases sitting between them. CDR1 is SGHKS and CDR2 is YYEKEE in the germline V gene (reference sequence).

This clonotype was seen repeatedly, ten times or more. CDR3 protein: CASLGGVRQETQYF. The CDR3 DNA sequence: TGTGCCAGTTTGGGGGGCGTGAGGCAAGAGACCCAGTACTTC. The chain has TRBV28 and TRBJ2-5; D tentatively fits TRBD1 or TRBD2 (6 bases each). V was trimmed by 9 bases and J by 2 bases, leaving 16 bases between them. Germline V gene lookup returns CDR1 MDHEN and CDR2 SYDVKM. This CDR3 has 14 amino acids.

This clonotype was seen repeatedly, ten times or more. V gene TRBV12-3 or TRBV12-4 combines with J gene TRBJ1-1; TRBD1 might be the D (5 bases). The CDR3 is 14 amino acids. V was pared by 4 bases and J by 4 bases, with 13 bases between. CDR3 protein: CASSWGDESTEAFF. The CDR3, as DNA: TGTGCCAGCAGTTGGGGCGACGAGAGCACTGAAGCTTTCTTT.

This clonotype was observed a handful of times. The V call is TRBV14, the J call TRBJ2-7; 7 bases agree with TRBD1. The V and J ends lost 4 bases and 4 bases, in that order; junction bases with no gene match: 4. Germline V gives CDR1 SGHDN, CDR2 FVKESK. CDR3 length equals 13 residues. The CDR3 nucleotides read TGTGCCAGCAGCCGAACAGGGGTTTACGAGCAGTACGTC. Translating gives CASSRTGVYEQYV.

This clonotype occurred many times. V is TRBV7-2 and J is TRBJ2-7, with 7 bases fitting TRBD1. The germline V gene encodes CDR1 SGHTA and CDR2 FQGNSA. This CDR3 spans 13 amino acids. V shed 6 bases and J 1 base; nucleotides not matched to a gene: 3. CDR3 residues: CASRQTGSYEQYF. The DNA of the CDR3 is TGTGCCAGCAGGCAGACAGGGTCCTACGAGCAGTACTTC.

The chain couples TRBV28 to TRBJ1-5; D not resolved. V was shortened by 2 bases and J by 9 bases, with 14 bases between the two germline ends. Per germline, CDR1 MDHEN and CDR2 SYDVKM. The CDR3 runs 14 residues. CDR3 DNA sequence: TGTGCCAGCAGTTTACCGACGGACTTAGGGCCCCAGCATTTT. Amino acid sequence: CASSLPTDLGPQHF.

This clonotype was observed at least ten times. The CDR3 bases are TGTGCCAGCTTCCAGGAGAACACCGGGGAGCTGTTTTTT. Amino acids: CASFQENTGELFF. This rearrangement joins TRBV12-3 or TRBV12-4 to TRBJ2-2, with D uncertain. Deletions cut 8 bases from V and 1 base from J, with 8 bases between. The CDR3 sequence is 13 residues long.

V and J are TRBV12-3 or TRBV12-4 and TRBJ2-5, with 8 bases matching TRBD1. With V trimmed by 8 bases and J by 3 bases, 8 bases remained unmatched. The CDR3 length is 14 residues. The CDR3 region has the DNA TGTGCCAGCCTTGGACAGGGAAGTGAAGAGACCCAGTACTTC. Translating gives CASLGQGSEETQYF.